Listed below are T cell receptor beta chains from one sample, sequenced in a study of shared clonotypes between healthy human individuals. Produced via immunoSEQ multiplex PCR; TCRdb's table is partial and in-frame only. The repertoire holds about 2.4 million clones, with around nine tenths as singletons. The sequenced material came from naive CD4+ T cells sorted from blood. The receptors shown here come from a man aged 18 to 30 in good health. The CDR3 runs from the conserved cysteine through the conserved F or W. The D gene is left open where the match is weak. The size entry is marked missing in some rows and otherwise reads once, few, many or a size class.

clone_size j_call d_call v_call cdr3_aa cdr3_nt
- TRBJ2-6 - TRBV9 CASSAQQGSGANVLTF TGTGCCAGCAGCGCCCAACAGGGCTCCGGGGCCAACGTCCTGACTTTC
- TRBJ1-2 - TRBV6-5 CASRSIGYYGYTF TGTGCCAGCCGTTCAATTGGATACTATGGCTACACCTTC
few TRBJ1-2 - TRBV30 CAWGGTGSSGYTF TGTGCCTGGGGAGGTACAGGGTCTTCTGGCTACACCTTC
- TRBJ2-1 - TRBV12-5 CASGLVIWGGRAYSYNEQFF TGTGCTAGTGGTTTGGTAATCTGGGGTGGGCGGGCCTACTCCTACAATGAGCAGTTCTTC
- TRBJ2-4 TRBD1 TRBV7-2 CASSIPGQGSTIQYF TGTGCCAGCAGCATACCGGGACAGGGGAGTACCATTCAGTACTTC
- TRBJ2-2 - TRBV5-4 CASSSLSGDTGELFF TGTGCCAGCAGCTCTTTATCGGGCGACACCGGGGAGCTGTTTTTT
- TRBJ1-6 TRBD1 TRBV30 CAWTLQGQGEPLHF TGTGCCTGGACCTTACAGGGACAGGGGGAACCCCTCCACTTT
- TRBJ2-7 TRBD2 TRBV5-5 CASSLSLAAYEQYF TGTGCCAGCAGCTTGAGTCTAGCGGCTTACGAGCAGTACTTC
- TRBJ2-5 TRBD2 TRBV28 CASSLIREEQYF TGTGCCAGCAGTTTAATTCGGGAGGAGCAGTACTTC
- TRBJ2-7 - TRBV30 CAWSVGGPTYEQYF TGTGCCTGGAGTGTTGGCGGACCGACCTACGAGCAGTACTTC
- TRBJ2-7 - TRBV7-9 CASSNVILFSEQYF TGTGCCAGCAGCAACGTTATTTTATTCTCCGAGCAGTACTTC
- TRBJ2-5 TRBD2 TRBV2 CASSGLAGGRIETQYF TGTGCCAGCAGTGGGCTAGCGGGGGGACGCATCGAGACCCAGTACTTC
- TRBJ2-2 - TRBV2 CASSVAGSPTGELFF TGTGCCAGCAGTGTAGCAGGGTCACCCACCGGGGAGCTGTTTTTT
- TRBJ2-2 - TRBV6-5 CASSYWSNTGELFF TGTGCCAGCAGTTACTGGTCGAACACCGGGGAGCTGTTTTTT
few TRBJ2-7 - TRBV7-2 CASSLLWAGQYF TGTGCCAGCAGCTTACTTTGGGCTGGGCAGTACTTC
- TRBJ1-1 - TRBV2 CASKEGPTEAFF TGTGCCAGCAAGGAGGGGCCCACTGAAGCTTTCTTT
- TRBJ2-5 TRBD2 TRBV7-7 CASSRSGLAGAETQYF TGTGCTAGCAGTCGGTCCGGACTAGCGGGAGCAGAGACCCAGTACTTC
- TRBJ2-3 - TRBV12-5 CASGFAKKNGGMGGQPTDTQYF TGTGCTAGTGGTTTTGCCAAGAAGAACGGTGGTATGGGGGGGCAACCCACAGATACGCAGTATTTT
once TRBJ2-3 TRBD1 TRBV7-3 CASSSRTGGTDTQYF TGTGCCAGCAGTTCCCGGACAGGGGGCACAGATACGCAGTATTTT
- TRBJ2-5 - TRBV6-6 CASSILAFQVETQYF TGTGCCAGCAGTATTCTAGCGTTCCAAGTAGAGACCCAGTACTTC
- TRBJ1-1 TRBD1 TRBV6-6 CASSFTGVEAFF TGTGCCAGCAGTTTCACAGGGGTTGAAGCTTTCTTT
- TRBJ2-7 TRBD2 TRBV7-9 CASSLGLAGYEQYF TGTGCCAGCAGCTTAGGGCTAGCGGGCTACGAGCAGTACTTC
- TRBJ2-3 - TRBV2 CASSLDNQYF TGTGCCAGCAGCCTTGACAACCAGTATTTT
- TRBJ2-7 - TRBV18 CASSPSQSKGPLKLDF TGTGCCAGCTCACCATCACAGAGTAAGGGACCCTTAAAACTGGACTTC
- TRBJ1-2 - TRBV11-3 CASSPARKHYGYTF TGTGCCAGCAGCCCAGCTCGTAAGCACTATGGCTACACCTTC
few TRBJ1-6 - TRBV30 CAWSGPSGSPLHF TGTGCCTGGAGTGGTCCTTCAGGATCACCCCTCCACTTT
- TRBJ2-2 TRBD1 TRBV6-5 CASSYPTGGGTGELFF TGTGCCAGCAGTTACCCAACAGGGGGAGGCACCGGGGAGCTGTTTTTT
- TRBJ2-1 - TRBV18 CASSPLQALLSYNEQFF TGTGCCAGCTCACCACTCCAGGCCCTCTTATCCTACAATGAGCAGTTCTTC
- TRBJ2-1 - TRBV7-8 CASSLASGNGNEQFF TGTGCCAGCAGCTTAGCTAGCGGCAATGGAAATGAGCAGTTCTTC
- TRBJ2-3 TRBD2 TRBV7-9 CASSSGTSGSTDTQYF TGTGCCAGCAGCTCAGGGACTAGCGGAAGCACAGATACGCAGTATTTT
- TRBJ2-7 - TRBV21-1 CASSKEGNEQYF TGTGCCAGCAGCAAAGAGGGAAACGAGCAGTACTTC
- TRBJ2-5 TRBD1 TRBV2 CASERDRVETQYF TGTGCCAGCGAACGGGACAGGGTGGAGACCCAGTACTTC
once TRBJ2-2 - TRBV19 CASSIAVTGELFF TGTGCCAGTAGTATCGCGGTCACCGGGGAGCTGTTTTTT
- TRBJ2-1 - TRBV7-2 CASSPGTSYNEQFF TGTGCCAGCAGCCCCGGGACGTCTTACAATGAGCAGTTCTTC
once TRBJ2-1 TRBD1 TRBV7-9 CASSEGTAAHNEQFF TGTGCCAGCAGCGAGGGGACAGCAGCCCACAATGAGCAGTTCTTC
- TRBJ2-5 TRBD2 TRBV5-1 CASSLLGTSGTETQYF TGCGCCAGCAGCTTGTTGGGGACTAGCGGGACGGAGACCCAGTACTTC
- TRBJ1-4 - TRBV9 CASSLQPSESLFF TGTGCCAGCAGCCTCCAGCCCTCGGAGTCCCTGTTTTTT
- TRBJ2-3 - TRBV5-4 CATLGTQGTDTQYF TGTGCCACTCTGGGTACCCAGGGGACAGATACGCAGTATTTT
few TRBJ1-1 - TRBV6-6 CASSGPEAFF TGTGCCAGTTCCGGCCCTGAAGCTTTCTTT
- TRBJ1-6 - TRBV10-2 CASSDSRGYNSPLHF TGCGCCAGCAGTGATTCCAGGGGATATAATTCACCCCTCCACTTT
- TRBJ1-6 TRBD1 TRBV28 CASSPVGQGGYNSPLHF TGTGCCAGCAGTCCGGTGGGACAGGGAGGCTATAATTCACCCCTCCACTTT
- TRBJ1-4 - TRBV14 CASSQDAGVSEKLFF TGTGCCAGCAGCCAAGATGCCGGGGTTAGTGAAAAACTGTTTTTT
- TRBJ2-5 - TRBV29-1 CSVLRDTQETQYF TGCAGCGTTCTCCGGGACACCCAAGAGACCCAGTACTTC
- TRBJ1-3 - TRBV10-3 CAISGSANNTIYF TGTGCCATCAGTGGAAGCGCGAACAACACCATATATTTT
few TRBJ1-5 - TRBV30 CAWSVSATQPQHF TGTGCCTGGAGTGTATCGGCCACTCAGCCCCAGCATTTT
- TRBJ2-3 - TRBV7-3 CASSLGPAQDTQYF TGTGCCAGCAGCTTAGGGCCCGCACAGGATACGCAGTATTTT
- TRBJ2-5 TRBD1 TRBV10-2 CASSRGQGAPETQYF TGCGCCAGCAGTCGCGGACAGGGGGCGCCGGAGACCCAGTACTTC
- TRBJ1-3 - TRBV6-1 CASSEGGGNTIYF TGTGCCAGCAGTGAGGGTGGGGGAAACACCATATATTTT
once TRBJ1-4 - TRBV2 CASLPDVRNEKLFF TGTGCCAGCCTACCGGATGTGAGGAATGAAAAACTGTTTTTT
- TRBJ1-2 TRBD1 TRBV6-5 CASSPEGQGWNGYTF TGTGCCAGCAGTCCTGAAGGACAGGGATGGAATGGCTACACCTTC
once TRBJ1-2 - TRBV6-5 CASSYVGGGYGYTF TGTGCCAGCAGTTACGTTGGGGGGGGCTATGGCTACACCTTC
- TRBJ2-7 TRBD2 TRBV6-5 CASSYSTGGYEQYF TGTGCCAGCAGTTACTCGACGGGGGGCTACGAGCAGTACTTC